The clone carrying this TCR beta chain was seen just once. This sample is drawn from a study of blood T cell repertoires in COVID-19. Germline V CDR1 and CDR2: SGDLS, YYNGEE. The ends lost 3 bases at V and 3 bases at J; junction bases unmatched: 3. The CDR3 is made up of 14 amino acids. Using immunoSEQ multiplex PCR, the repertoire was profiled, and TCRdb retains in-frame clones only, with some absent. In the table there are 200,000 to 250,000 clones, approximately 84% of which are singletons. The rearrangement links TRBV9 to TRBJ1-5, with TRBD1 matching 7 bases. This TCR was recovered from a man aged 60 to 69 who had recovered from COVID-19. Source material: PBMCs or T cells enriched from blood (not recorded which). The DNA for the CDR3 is TGTGCCAGCAGCGCGGGACAGAACAATCAGCCCCAGCATTTT. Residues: CASSAGQNNQPQHF.